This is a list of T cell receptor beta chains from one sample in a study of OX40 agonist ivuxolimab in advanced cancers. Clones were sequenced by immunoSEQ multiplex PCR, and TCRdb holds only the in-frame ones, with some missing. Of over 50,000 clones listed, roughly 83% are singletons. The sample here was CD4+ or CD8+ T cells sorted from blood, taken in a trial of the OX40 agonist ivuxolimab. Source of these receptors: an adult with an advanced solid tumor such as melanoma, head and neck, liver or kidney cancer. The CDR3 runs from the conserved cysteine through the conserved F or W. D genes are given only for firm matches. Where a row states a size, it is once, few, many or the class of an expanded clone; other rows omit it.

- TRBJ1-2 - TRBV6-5 CASSYSGDGYTF TGTGCCAGCAGTTACTCAGGGGATGGCTACACCTTC
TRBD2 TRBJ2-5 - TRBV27 CASSVLAGGETQYF TGTGCCAGCAGTGTCCTAGCGGGAGGTGAGACCCAGTACTTC
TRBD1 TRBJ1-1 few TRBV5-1 CASSFGDRGGHAEAFF TGCGCCAGCAGCTTCGGGGACAGGGGAGGCCACGCTGAAGCTTTCTTT
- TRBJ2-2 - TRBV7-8 CASSHRGQTFAPTGELFF TGTGCCAGCAGCCATCGGGGGCAGACCTTCGCCCCAACCGGGGAGCTGTTTTTT
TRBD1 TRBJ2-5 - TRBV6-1 CASSPGGAGQETQYF TGTGCCAGCAGCCCAGGGGGCGCTGGCCAAGAGACCCAGTACTTC
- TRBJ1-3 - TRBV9 CASSVGLSGNTIYF TGTGCCAGCAGCGTAGGGCTCTCTGGAAACACCATATATTTT
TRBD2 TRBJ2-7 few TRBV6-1 CASSRLAGELHEQYF TGTGCCAGCAGTAGGTTAGCGGGGGAGCTCCACGAGCAGTACTTC
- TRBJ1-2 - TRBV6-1 CASSVALGGGSYGYTF TGTGCCAGCAGTGTTGCCCTCGGAGGTGGGAGCTATGGCTACACCTTC
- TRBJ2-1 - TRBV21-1 CASSMKWQGASCGEQFF TGTGCCAGCAGCATGAAATGGCAGGGGGCTTCTTGTGGCGAGCAGTTCTTC
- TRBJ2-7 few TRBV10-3 CAISLNAMGNTFNEQYF TGTGCCATCAGTTTAAACGCCATGGGGAACACTTTCAACGAGCAGTACTTC
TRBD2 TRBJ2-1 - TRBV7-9 CASSRTSGSGDEQFF TGTGCCAGCAGCCGCACTAGCGGGAGTGGAGATGAGCAGTTCTTC
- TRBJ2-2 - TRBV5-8 CASSRALGVNTGELFF TGTGCCAGCAGCCGAGCTTTGGGGGTAAACACCGGGGAGCTGTTTTTT
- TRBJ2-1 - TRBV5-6 CASSVHSSYNEQFF TGTGCCAGCAGCGTACACAGCTCCTACAATGAGCAGTTCTTC
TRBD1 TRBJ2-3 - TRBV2 CASSEGTGYAGDTQYF TGTGCCAGCAGTGAAGGGACAGGGTATGCGGGAGATACGCAGTATTTT
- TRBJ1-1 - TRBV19 CASSGDRYYEAFF TGTGCCAGTAGTGGGGACCGGTACTATGAAGCTTTCTTT
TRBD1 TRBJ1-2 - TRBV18 CASSVGQGDSYTF TGTGCCAGCTCCGTGGGACAGGGGGATTCCTACACCTTC
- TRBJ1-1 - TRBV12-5 CASGLVPNTEAFF TGTGCTAGTGGTTTGGTACCTAACACTGAAGCTTTCTTT
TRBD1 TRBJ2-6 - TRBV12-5 CASGLYTGANISSGANVLTF TGTGCTAGTGGTTTGTATACAGGGGCAAACATTAGCTCTGGGGCCAACGTCCTGACTTTC
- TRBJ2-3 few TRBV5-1 CASSFSAGSPSTDTQYF TGCGCCAGCAGCTTTAGCGCTGGTTCGCCGAGCACAGATACGCAGTATTTT
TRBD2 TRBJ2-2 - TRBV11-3 CASSSQRDPGELFF TGTGCCAGCAGCTCTCAGCGGGACCCCGGGGAGCTGTTTTTT
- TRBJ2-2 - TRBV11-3 CASSQQGETGELFF TGTGCCAGCAGCCAACAAGGGGAAACCGGGGAGCTGTTTTTT
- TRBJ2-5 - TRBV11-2 CASSPGVQETQYF TGTGCCAGCAGCCCAGGGGTCCAAGAGACCCAGTACTTC
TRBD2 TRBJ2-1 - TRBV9 CASSVAGGTPTYNEQFF TGTGCCAGCAGCGTAGCCGGGGGGACCCCAACTTACAATGAGCAGTTCTTC
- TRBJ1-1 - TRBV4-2 CASRVNTEAFF TGTGCCAGCAGGGTGAACACTGAAGCTTTCTTT
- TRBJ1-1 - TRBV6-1 CASSVWEGLGSTEAFF TGTGCCAGCAGTGTCTGGGAGGGGTTAGGGTCGACTGAAGCTTTCTTT
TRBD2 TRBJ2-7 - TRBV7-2 CASSLSLAGGLYEQYF TGTGCCAGCAGCCTATCCCTAGCGGGAGGTCTTTACGAGCAGTACTTC
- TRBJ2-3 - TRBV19 CASSIAISTDTQYF TGTGCCAGTAGTATAGCTATAAGCACAGATACGCAGTATTTT
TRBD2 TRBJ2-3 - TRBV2 CASSEHGGLAAGVDTQYF TGTGCCAGCAGTGAACACGGGGGACTAGCGGCCGGTGTGGATACGCAGTATTTT
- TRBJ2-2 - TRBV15 CATSRVRDFGELFF TGTGCCACCAGCAGAGTCAGGGATTTCGGGGAGCTGTTTTTT
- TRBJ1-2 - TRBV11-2 CASSTRVYGYTF TGTGCCAGCAGCACCAGGGTGTATGGCTACACCTTC
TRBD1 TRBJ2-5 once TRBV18 CASSPRQGQGETQYF TGTGCCAGCTCACCTCGACAGGGACAAGGGGAGACCCAGTACTTC
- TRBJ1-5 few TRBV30 CAWSDGLHQPQHF TGTGCCTGGAGTGATGGATTGCATCAGCCCCAGCATTTT
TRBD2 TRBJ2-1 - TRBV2 CASSKVTSGYNEQFF TGTGCCAGCAGTAAGGTGACTAGCGGCTACAATGAGCAGTTCTTC
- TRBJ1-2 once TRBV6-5 CASRAGTFNYGYTF TGTGCCAGCAGGGCCGGGACCTTTAACTATGGCTACACCTTC
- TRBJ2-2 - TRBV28 CASSPRGELFF TGTGCCAGCAGTCCCAGGGGGGAGCTGTTTTTT
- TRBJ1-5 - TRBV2 CASIPSRGGNQPQHF TGTGCCAGCATTCCTTCAAGGGGGGGAAATCAGCCCCAGCATTTT
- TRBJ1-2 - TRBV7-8 CASSFQGPSNYGYTF TGTGCCAGCAGCTTCCAGGGCCCCTCCAACTATGGCTACACCTTC
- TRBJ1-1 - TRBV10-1 CASSESPPRGSFF TGCGCCAGCAGTGAGTCTCCCCCCCGCGGTTCTTTCTTT
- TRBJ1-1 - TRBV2 CASRQYSRIMNTEAFF TGTGCCAGCAGGCAGTACAGCCGAATCATGAACACTGAAGCTTTCTTT
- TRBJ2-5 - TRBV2 CASNLGPETQYF TGTGCCAGCAATCTCGGTCCAGAGACCCAGTACTTC
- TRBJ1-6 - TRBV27 CASSLLGWNSGVDNSPPHF TGTGCCAGCAGTTTATTAGGGTGGAATAGCGGGGTCGATAATTCACCCCCCCACTTT
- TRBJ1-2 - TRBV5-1 CASSLTPANYGYTF TGCGCCAGCAGCTTGACCCCAGCTAACTATGGCTACACCTTC
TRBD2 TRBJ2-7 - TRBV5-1 CASSLGLAATYEQYF TGCGCCAGCAGCTTGGGACTAGCGGCGACCTACGAGCAGTACTTC
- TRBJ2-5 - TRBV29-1 CSGREETQYF TGCAGCGGGAGGGAAGAGACCCAGTACTTC
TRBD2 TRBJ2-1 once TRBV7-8 CASSFRKLAGGREQFF TGTGCCAGCAGTTTTCGTAAGCTAGCGGGGGGTCGTGAGCAGTTCTTC
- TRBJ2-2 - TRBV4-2 CASSQEKRGTGELFF TGTGCCAGCAGCCAAGAGAAACGGGGTACCGGGGAGCTGTTTTTT
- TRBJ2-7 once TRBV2 CASRQSSSYEQYF TGTGCCAGCAGACAGTCGAGCTCCTACGAGCAGTACTTC
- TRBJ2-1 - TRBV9 CASSVVGGGGNEQFF TGTGCCAGCAGCGTAGTAGGGGGAGGTGGCAATGAGCAGTTCTTC
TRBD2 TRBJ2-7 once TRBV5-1 CASSSQPAGDPYEQYF TGCGCCAGCAGCTCCCAACCCGCGGGGGACCCCTACGAGCAGTACTTC